In this sample, the clone carrying this T cell receptor (beta chain) turned up many times. Its antigen is unknown. At one end the junction does not follow the germline gene, possibly because of a read error. The data were obtained in a study of Graves' ophthalmopathy and Graves' hyperthyroidism. General observations from the study: A 13-signature model separated ophthalmopathy from stable hyperthyroidism, reaching about 90% sensitivity and almost 82% specificity cross-validated.

Amplification targeted the TCR beta CDR3 regions, with RNA transcripts as the source material. First-round RT-PCR with HTBI primers preceded a second-round multiplex PCR. Using its own MiXCR run on the multiplex PCR reads, TCRdb lists one record per CDR3 protein. The sample has about 620,000 distinct CDR3 sequences; 20% to 25% are singletons. The CDR3 has 15 amino acids. The germline V gene has CDR1 MNHNS and CDR2 SASEGT. Sequenced sample: peripheral blood. The chain is built from TRBV6-1 and TRBJ2-7, with a weak D call TRBD1 (6 bases). The receptor was isolated from a woman aged 18 to 35 with stable Graves' hyperthyroidism. Some clones in this sample may be carry-over from other donors' samples. This CDR3 is CASREGTLRDYEQYF. Here the CDR3 DNA reads TGTGCCAGCAGGGAAGGGACACTCCGGGACTACGAGCAGTACTTC.